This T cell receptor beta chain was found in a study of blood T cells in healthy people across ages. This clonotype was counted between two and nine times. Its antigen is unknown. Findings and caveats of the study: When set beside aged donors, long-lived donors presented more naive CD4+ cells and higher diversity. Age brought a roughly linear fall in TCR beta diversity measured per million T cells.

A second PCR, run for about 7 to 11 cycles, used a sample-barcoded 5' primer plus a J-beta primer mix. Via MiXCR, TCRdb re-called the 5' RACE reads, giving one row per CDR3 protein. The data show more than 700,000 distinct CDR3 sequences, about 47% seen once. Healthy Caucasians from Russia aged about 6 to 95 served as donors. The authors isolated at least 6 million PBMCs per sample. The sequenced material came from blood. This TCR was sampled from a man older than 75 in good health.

DNA for the CDR3: TGTGCCAGCAGTTCTAGCGGGAGTCTGTACGAGCAGTACTTC. Translated, it gives CASSSSGSLYEQYF. The chain recombines TRBV6-1 with TRBJ2-4; 10 bases are a match to TRBD2. The J call may be in error: the DNA end matches TRBJ2-7 better. The CDR3 loop spans 14 amino acids. Germline CDR1 and CDR2: MNHNS and SASEGT.